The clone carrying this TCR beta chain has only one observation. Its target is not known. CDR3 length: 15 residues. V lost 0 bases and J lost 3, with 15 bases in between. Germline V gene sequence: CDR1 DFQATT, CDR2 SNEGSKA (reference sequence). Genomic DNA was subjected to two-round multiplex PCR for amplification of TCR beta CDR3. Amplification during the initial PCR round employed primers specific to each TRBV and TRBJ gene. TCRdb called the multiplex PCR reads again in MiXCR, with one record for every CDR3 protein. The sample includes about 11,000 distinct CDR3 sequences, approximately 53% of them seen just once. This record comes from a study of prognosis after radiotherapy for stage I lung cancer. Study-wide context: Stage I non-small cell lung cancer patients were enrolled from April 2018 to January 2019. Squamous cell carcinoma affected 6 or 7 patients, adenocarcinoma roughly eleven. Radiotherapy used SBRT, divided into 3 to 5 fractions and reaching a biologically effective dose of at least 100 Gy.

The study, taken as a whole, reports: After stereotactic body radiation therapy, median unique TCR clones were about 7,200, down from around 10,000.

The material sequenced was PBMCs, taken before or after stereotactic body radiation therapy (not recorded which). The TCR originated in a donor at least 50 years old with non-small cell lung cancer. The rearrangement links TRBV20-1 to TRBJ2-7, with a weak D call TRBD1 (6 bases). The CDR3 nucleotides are TGCAGTGCTAGAGATTGGACAGCGATTAACTACGAGCAGTACTTC. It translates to CSARDWTAINYEQYF.